Included here is one TCR beta chain sequence, with context. Germline V gene sequence: CDR1 SGHTA, CDR2 FQGNSA. This CDR3 has 15 residues. Between the trimmed V and J ends, which lost 3 bases and 6 bases, there was a span of 18 bases. These data come from a study of blood T cell repertoires in COVID-19. Across the whole study: The United States, Italy and Spain provided the acute and convalescent COVID-19 samples.

Libraries were prepared by immunoSEQ multiplex PCR; TCRdb keeps only in-frame clonotypes and omits some of them. The sample lists around 170,000 clones; 83% were seen once. The V gene is TRBV7-2, the J gene TRBJ2-7; D is possibly TRBD1 (5 bases). The sequenced sample consisted of peripheral blood. The clonotype originates from a woman in her 40s with acute or convalescent COVID-19. The CDR3, as DNA: TGTGCCAGCAGCTTCGTTACCAGGGCCGCTGGCGAGCAGTACTTC. Translated, it gives CASSFVTRAAGEQYF.